A selection of T cell receptor beta chains follows, all from one sample in a study of cytomegalovirus exposure and HLA in healthy donors. TCRdb keeps only in-frame clones here, not all; method: immunoSEQ multiplex PCR. The sample yields about 150,000 clones, about 75% seen once. The material sequenced was PBMCs. Source of these receptors: a man in his late teens or twenties in good health and CMV-seronegative. The CDR3 runs from the conserved cysteine through the conserved F or W. The D gene is left open where the match is weak. Not every row has a clone size; where given, it reads once, few, many or a size class.

abundance	d_gene	v_gene	j_gene	CDR3aa	CDR3nt
.	.	TRBV7-9	TRBJ2-3	CASSQGWGTDTQYF	TGTGCCAGCAGCCAGGGGTGGGGCACAGATACGCAGTATTTT
.	TRBD2	TRBV18	TRBJ2-1	CASSLGSGVSSYNEQFF	TGTGCCAGCTCACTGGGTAGCGGGGTGAGCTCCTACAATGAGCAGTTCTTC
.	TRBD2	TRBV19	TRBJ2-5	CASSIEGGLAGRETQYF	TGTGCCAGTAGTATAGAGGGGGGGCTAGCGGGAAGAGAGACCCAGTACTTC
.	.	TRBV10-3	TRBJ2-5	CAIRDSPGRETQYF	TGTGCCATCAGGGATAGCCCCGGTAGGGAGACCCAGTACTTC
.	TRBD2	TRBV7-9	TRBJ2-3	CASSGPGTSGSTDTQYF	TGTGCCAGCAGCGGCCCCGGGACTAGCGGGAGTACAGATACGCAGTATTTT
.	TRBD2	TRBV13	TRBJ2-3	CASSYRTSGTTDTQYF	TGTGCCAGCAGCTATCGGACTAGCGGGACAACAGATACGCAGTATTTT
.	TRBD2	TRBV6-6	TRBJ2-1	CASRVLAGGVYNEQFF	TGTGCCAGCAGGGTTCTAGCGGGAGGGGTCTACAATGAGCAGTTCTTC
few	TRBD1	TRBV6-4	TRBJ1-2	CASRGPGGRYTF	TGTGCCAGCAGGGGTCCAGGGGGCCGCTACACCTTC
few	TRBD1	TRBV10-1	TRBJ2-5	CASSGGQGKGATIDQYF	TGCGCCAGCAGTGGGGGGCAAGGAAAGGGGGCTACAATAGACCAGTACTTC
few	TRBD1	TRBV18	TRBJ1-5	CASSPGTGEGQPQHF	TGTGCCAGCTCACCGGGGACAGGCGAGGGGCAGCCCCAGCATTTT
.	.	TRBV21-1	TRBJ1-5	CASSKKERRTSRYSNQPQHF	TGTGCCAGCAGCAAAAAGGAACGGCGGACATCCCGTTATAGCAATCAGCCCCAGCATTTT
.	TRBD1	TRBV7-6	TRBJ1-2	CASSSGTGTGNYGYTF	TGTGCCAGCAGCTCAGGAACCGGGACAGGCAACTATGGCTACACCTTC
once	TRBD2	TRBV2	TRBJ2-7	CARTPTSGYEQYF	TGTGCCAGAACACCGACTAGCGGCTACGAGCAGTACTTC
.	.	TRBV19	TRBJ2-7	CASSKEEGSFYEQYF	TGTGCCAGTAGTAAGGAAGAGGGCAGTTTCTACGAGCAGTACTTC
.	.	TRBV27	TRBJ2-7	CASSLFDSGYEQYF	TGTGCCAGCAGTTTATTCGACAGTGGCTACGAGCAGTACTTC
.	.	TRBV6-1	TRBJ2-7	CASRPGGDYEQYF	TGTGCCAGCAGACCCGGGGGAGACTACGAGCAGTACTTC
few	TRBD1	TRBV7-2	TRBJ1-2	CASSLRIGGDGYTF	TGTGCCAGCAGCTTAAGGATAGGGGGCGATGGCTACACCTTC
.	.	TRBV11-2	TRBJ2-2	CASMRLGVTGELFF	TGTGCGAGCATGCGACTAGGTGTCACCGGGGAGCTGTTTTTT
.	.	TRBV5-5	TRBJ2-7	CASSLGGSGSYEQYF	TGTGCCAGCAGCTTGGGAGGGTCCGGGTCCTACGAGCAGTACTTC
.	TRBD1	TRBV7-9	TRBJ1-4	CASRGTGVRTNEKLFF	TGTGCCAGCAGGGGGACAGGAGTAAGAACTAATGAAAAACTGTTTTTT
few	.	TRBV5-4	TRBJ2-5	CASSLGLAGAQETQYF	TGTGCCAGCAGCTTGGGGCTGGCGGGGGCTCAAGAGACCCAGTACTTC
.	.	TRBV27	TRBJ1-2	CASSLSPLSGYTF	TGTGCCAGCAGTTTATCACCACTCTCCGGCTACACCTTC
.	.	TRBV14	TRBJ1-2	CASSQVRGHRGYTF	TGTGCCAGCAGCCAAGTGAGGGGACATCGTGGCTACACCTTC
.	.	TRBV6-6	TRBJ2-1	CASSSRRTVEQFF	TGTGCCAGCAGTAGCCGGAGGACCGTTGAGCAGTTCTTC
.	.	TRBV2	TRBJ1-3	CATEPGPSGNTIYF	TGTGCCACCGAACCTGGCCCCTCTGGAAACACCATATATTTT
.	TRBD1	TRBV6-5	TRBJ2-2	CASSTTGDTGELFF	TGTGCCAGCAGTACCACAGGGGACACCGGGGAGCTGTTTTTT
.	.	TRBV10-3	TRBJ1-5	CAISESRGLEPQHF	TGTGCCATCAGTGAGTCTCGGGGGTTGGAGCCCCAGCATTTT
.	.	TRBV10-3	TRBJ1-2	CATSPDRNYGYTF	TGTGCCACCTCCCCCGACAGGAACTATGGCTACACCTTC
.	TRBD1	TRBV5-1	TRBJ1-3	CASSLPGGSGSGNTIYF	TGCGCCAGCAGCTTACCAGGGGGCTCAGGGTCTGGAAACACCATATATTTT
.	.	TRBV10-2	TRBJ2-7	CASSESGVYEQYF	TGCGCCAGCAGTGAGTCGGGCGTCTACGAGCAGTACTTC
.	TRBD1	TRBV9	TRBJ2-5	CASSLRRQGTPGLQETQYF	TGTGCCAGCAGCCTCCGCCGACAGGGGACGCCGGGGCTCCAAGAGACCCAGTACTTC
.	TRBD2	TRBV19	TRBJ2-4	CASSRGLAGGVANIQYF	TGTGCCAGTAGTAGGGGACTAGCGGGAGGGGTGGCGAACATTCAGTACTTC
.	TRBD2	TRBV29-1	TRBJ2-5	CSVTSGRFGETQYF	TGCAGCGTGACTAGCGGGAGATTCGGGGAGACCCAGTACTTC
.	TRBD2	TRBV9	TRBJ2-3	CASSGAGGVDTQYF	TGTGCCAGCAGCGGGGCGGGAGGAGTGGATACGCAGTATTTT
once	.	TRBV12-5	TRBJ1-1	CASGPDIHTEAFF	TGTGCTAGTGGGCCCGACATACACACTGAAGCTTTCTTT
.	TRBD2	TRBV5-4	TRBJ2-1	CASSLDPQREGRNEQFF	TGTGCCAGCAGCTTGGACCCTCAGCGGGAGGGCCGAAATGAGCAGTTCTTC
.	TRBD1	TRBV6-5	TRBJ1-2	CASSFAGGSGYTF	TGTGCCAGCAGTTTCGCAGGGGGCTCTGGCTACACCTTC
.	TRBD1	TRBV6-1	TRBJ2-7	CASSEQGAKQYF	TGTGCCAGCAGTGAACAGGGGGCAAAGCAGTACTTC
.	TRBD1	TRBV5-1	TRBJ2-2	CASSTTGTGGGELFF	TGCGCCAGCAGCACGACCGGGACAGGGGGCGGGGAGCTGTTTTTT
once	.	TRBV4-3	TRBJ1-5	CASSQERKDPGHCF	TGCGCCAGCAGCCAAGAAAGGAAAGACCCGGGACACTGTTTT
.	TRBD2	TRBV5-1	TRBJ2-1	CARVGGRFYNEQFF	TGCGCCAGAGTGGGCGGGAGGTTCTACAATGAGCAGTTCTTC
.	TRBD2	TRBV5-1	TRBJ2-2	CASSQGLAGGVGELFF	TGCGCCAGCAGCCAAGGACTAGCGGGAGGTGTCGGGGAGCTGTTTTTT
.	.	TRBV5-4	TRBJ2-1	CASSLGLGSYNEQFF	TGTGCCAGCAGCTTGGGACTAGGTTCCTACAATGAGCAGTTCTTC
.	.	TRBV7-8	TRBJ1-2	CASSSLGGPPYGYTF	TGTGCCAGCAGCTCCTTAGGCGGGCCTCCCTATGGCTACACCTTC
few	.	TRBV5-6	TRBJ1-3	CSSSSTTISGNTIYF	TGTTCCAGCAGCTCTACTACTATCTCTGGAAACACCATATATTTT
.	TRBD2	TRBV28	TRBJ2-2	CASSFPSGSGDGELFF	TGTGCCAGCAGTTTTCCCAGCGGGAGTGGAGACGGGGAGCTGTTTTTT
.	TRBD1	TRBV7-2	TRBJ1-1	CASSPRQGMNTEAFF	TGTGCCAGCAGCCCCCGACAGGGAATGAACACTGAAGCTTTCTTT
.	TRBD1	TRBV7-2	TRBJ1-2	CASSLFLLGQGPHYGYTF	TGTGCCAGCAGCTTATTCTTACTCGGACAGGGGCCACACTATGGCTACACCTTC
.	.	TRBV4-1	TRBJ1-2	CASSQSRVGYGYTF	TGCGCCAGCAGCCAAAGTCGGGTGGGCTATGGCTACACCTTC
.	.	TRBV4-3	TRBJ2-3	CASSQFSNLAADTQYF	TGCGCCAGCAGCCAATTTTCCAACCTGGCAGCAGATACGCAGTATTTT
.	TRBD1	TRBV5-4	TRBJ2-1	CASSLGQGAREQFF	TGTGCCAGCAGCTTGGGACAGGGGGCCAGGGAGCAGTTCTTC
.	.	TRBV7-9	TRBJ2-1	CASSSRRDRTGNEQFF	TGTGCCAGCAGCTCCCGGCGGGACCGTACAGGCAATGAGCAGTTCTTC
.	.	TRBV14	TRBJ1-2	CASSQVGSSYGYTF	TGTGCCAGCAGCCAAGTTGGCAGTTCCTATGGCTACACCTTC